This T cell receptor (beta chain) is drawn from a study of PD-L1 blockade in urothelial cancer. Background on the study: Samples came from 3 weeks, at the second dose, and 6 weeks into treatment.

The repertoire was sequenced with immunoSEQ multiplex PCR; TCRdb's copy has only in-frame clones and lacks some. The data show tens of thousands of clones, approximately 88% seen once. Trimming removed 3 bases at V and 3 bases at J, with 16 bases between. The CDR3 spans 15 residues. Per germline, CDR1 SGHNT and CDR2 YYREEE (reference sequence). Time point here: pretreatment peripheral blood. The sequence came from a woman in her fifties or sixties with urothelial cancer. The sequences come from PBMCs, collected around atezolizumab (anti-PD-L1) treatment. The chain recombines TRBV5-4 with TRBJ2-7; tentatively, D is TRBD1 (6 bases). CDR3 DNA: TGTGCCAGCAGCTCCGGGGACATGGACGTCTACGAGCAGTACTTC. Its protein product is CASSSGDMDVYEQYF.